The 20 T cell receptor beta chains reported below all come from one sample, sequenced in a study of OX40 agonist ivuxolimab in advanced cancers. The repertoire was sequenced with immunoSEQ multiplex PCR; TCRdb's copy has only in-frame clones and lacks some. Found here are 100,000 to 150,000 clones, 85% to 95% of them singletons; the top ten hold under 1.3%. The sequencing used CD4+ or CD8+ T cells sorted from blood, collected in a trial of the OX40 agonist ivuxolimab. These receptors came from an adult with an advanced solid tumor such as melanoma, head and neck, liver or kidney cancer.

This clone was found a few times. The genes are TRBV2 and TRBJ1-6; unclear D gene. Germline V gene data show CDR1 as SNHLY and CDR2 as FYNNEI. Trimming pared 8 bases from V and 6 bases from J, leaving 11 bases between. This CDR3 is built from 13 residues. DNA of the CDR3: TGTGCCAGCTATGGGCCATTTAATTCACCCCTCCACTTT. Amino acids: CASYGPFNSPLHF.

The genes are TRBV5-1 and TRBJ2-6; D gene ambiguous. Trimming removed 4 bases at V and 2 bases at J, with 19 bases between. Germline V gene lookup returns CDR1 SGHRS and CDR2 YFSETQ. The CDR3 is 18 amino acids. In DNA form, the CDR3 reads TGCGCCAGCAGCGCCACGGTCGGACGTAGTACTGGGGCCAACGTCCTGACTTTC. Protein product: CASSATVGRSTGANVLTF.

This clone is a singleton in its sample. This chain uses TRBV19 with TRBJ2-7, with D tentatively TRBD2 (5 bases). The V end lost 8 bases, the J end lost 1 base, and 24 bases lay between the germline ends. This CDR3 is 17 amino acids long. The germline CDR1 and CDR2 sequences are LNHDA and SQIVND (reference sequence). The CDR3 protein is CASSAAERASRSYEQYF. CDR3 DNA sequence: TGTGCCAGTTCGGCAGCTGAGAGGGCCTCTAGGTCCTACGAGCAGTACTTC.

The V gene is TRBV5-1, the J gene TRBJ2-7, with 11 positions matching TRBD1. J was trimmed by 7 bases and V by 4 bases; bases with no gene match: 7. Germline CDR1 SGHRS, CDR2 YFSETQ. There are 14 residues in the CDR3. CDR3 sequence: CASSPGQGATEQYF. CDR3 sequence (DNA): TGCGCCAGCAGCCCAGGACAGGGGGCCACGGAGCAGTACTTC.

This chain uses TRBV28 with TRBJ1-2; perhaps TRBD1 as D (5 bases). Per the germline V gene, CDR1 is MDHEN and CDR2 is SYDVKM. The V gene lost 7 bases and the J gene lost 4 bases, with 16 bases spanning the gap. This CDR3 is built from 14 residues. CDR3: CASNTGSQLYGYTF. The CDR3 DNA is TGTGCCAGCAATACAGGTTCCCAGCTCTATGGCTACACCTTC.

The rearrangement joins TRBV2 to TRBJ2-2; the D is unclear. Germline lookup yields CDR1 SNHLY and CDR2 FYNNEI. CDR3 length equals 15 residues. V lost 4 bases and J 1 base, leaving 10 bases between the germline ends. The chain's CDR3 is CASSVRAVNTGELFF. As DNA, the CDR3 is TGTGCCAGCAGTGTACGGGCGGTGAACACCGGGGAGCTGTTTTTT.

This CDR3 is CASSRDRDNIQYF. The CDR3 DNA reads TGTGCCAGCTCCCGGGACAGGGACAACATTCAGTACTTC. This chain connects TRBV18 to TRBJ2-4; TRBD1 aligns across 9 bases. V lost 6 bases to trimming and J lost 7 bases; unmatched junction nucleotides: 4. The length of the CDR3 is 13 residues. Looked up from germline, CDR1 is KGHSH and CDR2 is LQKENI.

V usage is TRBV18 and J usage is TRBJ1-3, with 7 bases identical to TRBD1. V gave up 5 bases and J gave up 0 bases; unmatched junction bases: 13. The CDR3 extends over 18 amino acids. The germline gives CDR1 KGHSH, CDR2 LQKENI. CDR3 in amino acids: CASSKNLGTDFSGNTIYF. The CDR3 DNA reads as TGTGCCAGCTCAAAAAACCTCGGGACAGACTTCTCTGGAAACACCATATATTTT.

V and J are TRBV7-2 and TRBJ1-1; D may be TRBD1 (6 bases). Germline V gene data show CDR1 as SGHTA and CDR2 as FQGNSA. The CDR3 length is 14 residues. Trimming took 3 bases from V and 1 from J, leaving 9 bases between them. The CDR3 DNA reads TGTGCCAGCAGCTTCAGGGGCGGGAACACTGAAGCTTTCTTT. Translating gives CASSFRGGNTEAFF.

Remarks on this clone: The sample holds other DNA sequences that translate to the same CDR3. V usage is TRBV4-3 and J usage is TRBJ1-1, with TRBD1 matching 9 bases. V gave up 4 bases and J gave up 4 bases; unmatched junction bases: 1. Germline V gene sequence: CDR1 LGHNA, CDR2 YSLEER. The CDR3 covers 13 residues. The CDR3 loop reads CASSPDRGTEAFF. The CDR3 coding sequence is TGCGCCAGCAGCCCGGACAGGGGCACTGAAGCTTTCTTT.

The chain joins TRBV6-1 to TRBJ1-5, with D possibly being TRBD1 (5 bases). The CDR3 runs to 13 residues. The V end lost 6 bases, the J end lost 3 bases, and 9 bases lay between the germline ends. Germline CDR1 reads MNHNS; CDR2 reads SASEGT. The CDR3 DNA is TGTGCCAGCAGCAGGGTGCCCAATCAGCCCCAGCATTTT. This gives the protein CASSRVPNQPQHF.

The chain has TRBV7-2 and TRBJ2-1; no reliable D call. From germline, CDR1 is SGHTA and CDR2 FQGNSA. The CDR3 consists of 12 residues. V was shortened by 1 base and J by 7 bases, with 5 bases between the two germline ends. CDR3 DNA sequence: TGTGCCAGCAGCTTAGGCCGGAATGAGCAGTTCTTC. This codes for CASSLGRNEQFF.

The chain uses TRBV11-1 and TRBJ1-1, with D tentatively TRBD1 (6 bases). CDR3 length: 14 residues. With 1 base removed from V and 4 bases from J, the gap between germline ends came to 10 bases. Germline CDR1 SGHAT, CDR2 FQDESV (reference sequence). For the CDR3, the DNA is TGTGCCAGCAGCTTAGACGGGGGCGTCACTGAAGCTTTCTTT. Protein: CASSLDGGVTEAFF.

This clone was detected a few times. The chain combines TRBV7-9 with TRBJ2-3; either TRBD1 or TRBD2 may fit D (5 bases each). Trimming took 3 bases from V and 2 from J, leaving 9 bases between them. The CDR3 spans 14 residues. Germline CDR1 reads SEHNR; CDR2 reads FQNEAQ (reference sequence). The CDR3 reads CASSFSGPTDTQYF. The CDR3 nucleotides are TGTGCCAGCAGCTTCTCGGGGCCCACAGATACGCAGTATTTT. Drawing the rest from reference TRBV7-9 and TRBJ2-3, the complete variable domain is DTGVSQNPRHKITKRGQNVTFRCDPISEHNRLYWYRQTLGQGPEFLTYFQNEAQLEKSRLLSDRFSAERPKGSFSTLEIQRTEQGDSAMYLCASSFSGPTDTQYFGPGTRLTVL.

This clone was seen only once. The CDR3 sequence is CAISDFGDLNYGYTF. The CDR3 coding sequence is TGTGCCATCAGTGATTTCGGGGACCTTAACTATGGCTACACCTTC. The chain links TRBV10-3 to TRBJ1-2, with TRBD1 as a possible D gene (5 bases). Germline V gene lookup returns CDR1 ENHRY and CDR2 SYGVKD. This CDR3 has 15 residues. V gave up 3 bases and J gave up 1 base, with 12 bases separating them.

This clone was counted a single time. The gene calls are TRBV7-6 and TRBJ1-3; a possible D gene is TRBD1 (6 bases). Per germline, CDR1 SGHVS and CDR2 FNYEAQ. This CDR3 contains 17 residues. Trimming cost V 0 bases and J 4 bases, with 16 bases left between them. Here the CDR3 reads CASSLAPRGPGGNTIYF. CDR3 DNA sequence: TGTGCCAGCAGCTTAGCCCCTCGGGGGCCGGGCGGAAACACCATATATTTT.

The gene calls are TRBV18 and TRBJ2-1; the match to TRBD2 covers 10 bases. CDR1 and CDR2 from the germline V gene are KGHSH and LQKENI. The CDR3 totals 16 residues. V lost 0 bases to trimming and J lost 8 bases; unmatched junction nucleotides: 7. The CDR3: CASSPPSGGAQYEQFF. The DNA of the CDR3 is TGTGCCAGCTCACCACCAAGCGGGGGGGCTCAGTATGAGCAGTTCTTC.

The rearrangement joins TRBV19 to TRBJ2-1; D gene uncertain. CDR1 and CDR2 (germline): LNHDA, SQIVND (reference sequence). The CDR3 has 10 amino acids. Trimming took 8 bases from V and 4 from J, leaving 3 bases between them. CDR3 region: CASGYNEQFF. The CDR3 nucleotides read TGTGCCAGTGGATACAATGAGCAGTTCTTC.

V gene TRBV2 combines with J gene TRBJ2-7; D remains ambiguous. CDR3 length: 15 amino acids. V shed 2 bases and J shed 3 bases, with 14 bases lying between them. Germline-derived CDR1 and CDR2 are SNHLY and FYNNEI. CDR3 in DNA: TGTGCCAGCAGTGAAATGCTTCCTTCCTTCTACGAGCAGTACTTC. Residues: CASSEMLPSFYEQYF.

In the case of this clone: A read error may produce the germline difference seen at one junction end. This chain joins TRBV4-3 and TRBJ1-3, with TRBD1 as a possible D gene (5 bases). The CDR3 has 13 residues. Per germline, CDR1 LGHNA and CDR2 YSLEER. Written as DNA, the CDR3 is TGCGCCAGCAGTCAAGAACTCACTGGGACGGCGTATTTT. It encodes CASSQELTGTAYF.